In its sample, the clone carrying this T cell receptor (beta chain) was seen many times. No antigen is known for it. TCRdb's table, derived via immunoSEQ multiplex PCR, lists solely in-frame clones and lacks some. The sample has about 18,000 clones, none seen only once; the top ten hold 2.5%. The sample comes from a study of T cell clonality in common variable immunodeficiency. General study points: Reportedly, TCR beta sequences from common variable immunodeficiency showed fewer deletions and N-nucleotide insertions. Fewer TCRbeta clones were shared among CVID subjects than controls.

Diagnosis required reduced IgG, IgA and/or IgM with specific antibody deficiency. CVID subjects were neither ill nor on immunomodulatory or immunosuppressive medication at sampling. Heparinized whole blood, roughly 4.5 to 9 ml, came from each donor. The clonotype was recovered from a human donor with common variable immunodeficiency. Material: peripheral blood mononuclear cells.

The CDR3 spells CASRSDRGPYNEQFF. Incomplete CDR3 DNA: TGTGCCAGCAGGTCGGACAGGGGGCCCTACAATGAG. The chain employs TRBV7-8 and TRBJ2-1; 11 positions match TRBD1. The read finishes 3 residues shy of the CDR3 end, and the germline J gene is used to complete it. After removal of 6 bases from V and 2 bases from J, the junction contained 3 bases not matched to a gene. The length of the CDR3 is 15 residues. Germline CDR1 is SGHVS and CDR2 is FQNEAQ. The whole variable domain, filled in from reference TRBV7-8 and TRBJ2-1, reads GAGVSQSPRYKVAKRGQDVALRCDPISGHVSLFWYQQALGQGPEFLTYFQNEAQLDKSGLPSDRFFAERPEGSVSTLKIQRTQQEDSAVYLCASRSDRGPYNEQFFGPGTRLTVL.